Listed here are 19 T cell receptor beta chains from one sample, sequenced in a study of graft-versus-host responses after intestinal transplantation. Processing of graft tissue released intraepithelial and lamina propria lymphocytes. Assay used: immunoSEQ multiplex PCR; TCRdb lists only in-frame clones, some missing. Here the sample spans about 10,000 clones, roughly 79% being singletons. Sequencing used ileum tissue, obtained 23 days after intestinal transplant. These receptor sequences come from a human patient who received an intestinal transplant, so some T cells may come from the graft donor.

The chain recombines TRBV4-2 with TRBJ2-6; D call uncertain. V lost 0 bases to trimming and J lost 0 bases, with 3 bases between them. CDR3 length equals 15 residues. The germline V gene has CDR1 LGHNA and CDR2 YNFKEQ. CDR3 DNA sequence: TGTGCCAGCAGCCAAGAGGGCTCTGGGGCCAACGTCCTGACTTTC. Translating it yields CASSQEGSGANVLTF.

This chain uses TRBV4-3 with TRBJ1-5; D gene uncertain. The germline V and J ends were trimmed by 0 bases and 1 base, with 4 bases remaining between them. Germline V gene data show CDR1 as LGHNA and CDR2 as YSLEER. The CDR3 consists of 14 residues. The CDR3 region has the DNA TGCGCCAGCAGCCAAGATTACAGCAATCAGCCCCAGCATTTT. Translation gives CASSQDYSNQPQHF.

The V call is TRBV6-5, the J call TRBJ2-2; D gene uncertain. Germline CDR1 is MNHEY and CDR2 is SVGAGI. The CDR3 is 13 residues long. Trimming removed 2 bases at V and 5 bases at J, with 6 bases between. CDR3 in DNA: TGTGCCAGCAGTTACATGGGTACCGGGGAGCTGTTTTTT. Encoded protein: CASSYMGTGELFF.

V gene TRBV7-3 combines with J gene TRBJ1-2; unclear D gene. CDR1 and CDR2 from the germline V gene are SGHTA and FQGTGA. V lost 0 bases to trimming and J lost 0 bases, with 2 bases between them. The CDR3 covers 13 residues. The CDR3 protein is CASSLTANYGYTF. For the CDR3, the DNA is TGTGCCAGCAGCTTAACAGCTAACTATGGCTACACCTTC.

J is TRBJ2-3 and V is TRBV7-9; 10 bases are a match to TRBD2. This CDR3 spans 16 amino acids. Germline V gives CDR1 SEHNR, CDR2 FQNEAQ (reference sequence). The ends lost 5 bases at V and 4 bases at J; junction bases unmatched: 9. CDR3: CASSLLAGDVADTQYF. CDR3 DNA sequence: TGTGCCAGCAGCCTCCTAGCGGGAGATGTCGCAGATACGCAGTATTTT. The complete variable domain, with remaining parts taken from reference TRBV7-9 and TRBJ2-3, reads DTGVSQNPRHKITKRGQNVTFRCDPISEHNRLYWYRQTLGQGPEFLTYFQNEAQLEKSRLLSDRFSAERPKGSFSTLEIQRTEQGDSAMYLCASSLLAGDVADTQYFGPGTRLTVL.

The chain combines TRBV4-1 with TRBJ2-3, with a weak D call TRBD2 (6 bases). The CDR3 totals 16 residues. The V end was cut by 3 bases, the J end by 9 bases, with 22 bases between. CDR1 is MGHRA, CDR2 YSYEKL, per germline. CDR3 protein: CASSHIADRRRDTQYF. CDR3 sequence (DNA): TGCGCCAGCAGCCATATAGCGGACCGGAGGCGTGACACGCAGTATTTT.

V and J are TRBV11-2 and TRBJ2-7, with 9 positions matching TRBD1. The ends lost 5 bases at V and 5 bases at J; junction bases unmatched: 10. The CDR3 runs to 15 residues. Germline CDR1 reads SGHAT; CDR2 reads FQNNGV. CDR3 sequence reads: CASSPATGGPDEQYF. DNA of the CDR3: TGTGCCAGCAGCCCCGCGACAGGGGGTCCCGACGAGCAGTACTTC.

CDR3 coding DNA: TGTGCCAGCAGCTTAGCGACGGGCATGAACACTGAAGCTTTCTTT. This encodes CASSLATGMNTEAFF. This chain uses TRBV7-9 with TRBJ1-1; D remains unclear. This CDR3 is built from 15 residues. Deletions cut 0 bases from V and 0 bases from J, with 8 bases between. Germline V CDR1 and CDR2: SEHNR, FQNEAQ (reference sequence).

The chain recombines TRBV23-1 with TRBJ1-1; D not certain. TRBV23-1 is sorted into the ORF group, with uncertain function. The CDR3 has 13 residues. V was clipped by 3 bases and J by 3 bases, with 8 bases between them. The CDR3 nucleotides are TGCGCCAGCAGTCAGAAGCCTTACACTGAAGCTTTCTTT. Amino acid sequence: CASSQKPYTEAFF.

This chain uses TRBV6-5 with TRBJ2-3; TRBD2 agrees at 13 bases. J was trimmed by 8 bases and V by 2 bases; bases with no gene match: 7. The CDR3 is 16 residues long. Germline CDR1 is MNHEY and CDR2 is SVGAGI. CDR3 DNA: TGTGCCAGCAGTTACGGACTAGCGGGAGTATCCGGTACGCAGTATTTT. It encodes CASSYGLAGVSGTQYF.

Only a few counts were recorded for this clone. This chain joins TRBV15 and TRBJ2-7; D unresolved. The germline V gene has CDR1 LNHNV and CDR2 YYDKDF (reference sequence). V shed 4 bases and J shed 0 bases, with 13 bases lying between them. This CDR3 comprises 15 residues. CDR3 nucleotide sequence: TGTGCCACCAGCACCGGACGGGCGAGCTCCTACGAGCAGTACTTC. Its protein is CATSTGRASSYEQYF.

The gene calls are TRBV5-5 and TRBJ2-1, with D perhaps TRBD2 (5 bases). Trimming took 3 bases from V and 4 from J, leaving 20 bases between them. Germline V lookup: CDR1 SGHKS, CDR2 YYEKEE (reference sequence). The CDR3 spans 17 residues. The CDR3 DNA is TGTGCCAGCAGCTCTTATCCCGCCGTTTCGGGGTACAATGAGCAGTTCTTC. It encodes CASSSYPAVSGYNEQFF.

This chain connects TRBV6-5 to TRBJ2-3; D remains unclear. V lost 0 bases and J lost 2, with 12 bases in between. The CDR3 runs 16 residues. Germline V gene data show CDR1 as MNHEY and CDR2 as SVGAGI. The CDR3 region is CASSYSPGTYTDTQYF. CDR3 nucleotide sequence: TGTGCCAGCAGTTACTCCCCGGGTACTTACACAGATACGCAGTATTTT.

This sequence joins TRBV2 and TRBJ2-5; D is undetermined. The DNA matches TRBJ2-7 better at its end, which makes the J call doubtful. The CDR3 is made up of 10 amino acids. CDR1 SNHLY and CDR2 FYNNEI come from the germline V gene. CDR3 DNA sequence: TGTGCCAGCAGGCATTACGAGCAGTACTTC. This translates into CASRHYEQYF.

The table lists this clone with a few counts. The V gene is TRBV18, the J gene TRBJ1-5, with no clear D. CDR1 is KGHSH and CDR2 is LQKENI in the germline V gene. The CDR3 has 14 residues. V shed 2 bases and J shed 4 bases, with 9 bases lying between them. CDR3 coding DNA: TGTGCCAGCTCACCAACCGGGAAAAATCAGCCCCAGCATTTT. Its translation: CASSPTGKNQPQHF.

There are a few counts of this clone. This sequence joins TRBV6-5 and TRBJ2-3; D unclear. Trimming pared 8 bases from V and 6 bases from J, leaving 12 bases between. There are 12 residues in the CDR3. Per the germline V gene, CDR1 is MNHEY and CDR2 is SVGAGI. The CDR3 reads CASVSLEDTQYF. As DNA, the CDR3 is TGTGCCAGCGTCAGTCTCGAGGATACGCAGTATTTT.

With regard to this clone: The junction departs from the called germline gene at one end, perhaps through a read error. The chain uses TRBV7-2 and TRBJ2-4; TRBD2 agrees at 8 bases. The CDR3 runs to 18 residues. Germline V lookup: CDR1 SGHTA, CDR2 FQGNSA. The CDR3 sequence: CASTLRPTGGAAKNIQYF. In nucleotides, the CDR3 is TGTGCCAGCACCTTAAGACCGACGGGGGGGGCGGCCAAAAACATTCAGTACTTC.

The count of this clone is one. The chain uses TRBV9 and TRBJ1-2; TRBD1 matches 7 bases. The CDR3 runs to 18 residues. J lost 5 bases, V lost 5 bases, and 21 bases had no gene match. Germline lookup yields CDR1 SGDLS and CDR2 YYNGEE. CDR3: CASSPSPGFSGQRYGYTF. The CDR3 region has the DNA TGTGCCAGCAGTCCAAGCCCCGGATTCTCGGGACAGCGGTATGGCTACACCTTC. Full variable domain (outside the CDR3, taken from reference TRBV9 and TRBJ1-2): DSGVTQTPKHLITATGQRVTLRCSPRSGDLSVYWYQQSLDQGLQFLIQYYNGEERAKGNILERFSAQQFPDLHSELNLSSLELGDSALYFCASSPSPGFSGQRYGYTFGSGTRLTVV.

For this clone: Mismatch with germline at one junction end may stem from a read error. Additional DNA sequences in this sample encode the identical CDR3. The CDR3 nucleotides are TGCGCCAGCAGCCCGACTAGCAGGAGGGAAGAAACCCAGTACTTC. Translation gives CASSPTSRREETQYF. V usage is TRBV5-1 and J usage is TRBJ2-5; 7 bases line up with TRBD2. Germline V gene data show CDR1 as SGHRS and CDR2 as YFSETQ. CDR3 length: 15 amino acids.